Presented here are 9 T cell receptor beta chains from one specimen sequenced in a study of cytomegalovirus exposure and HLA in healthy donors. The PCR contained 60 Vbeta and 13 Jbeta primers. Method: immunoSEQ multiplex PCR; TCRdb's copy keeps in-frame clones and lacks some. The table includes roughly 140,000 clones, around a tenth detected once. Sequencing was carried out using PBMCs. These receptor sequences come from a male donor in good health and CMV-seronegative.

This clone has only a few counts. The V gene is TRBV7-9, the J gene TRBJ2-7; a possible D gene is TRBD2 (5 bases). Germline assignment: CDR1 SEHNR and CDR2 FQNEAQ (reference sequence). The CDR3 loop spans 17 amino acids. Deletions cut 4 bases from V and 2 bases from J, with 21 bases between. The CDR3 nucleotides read TGTGCCAGCAGCTCCCACGTCAGGACTGCGCGTCCCTACGAGCAGTACTTC. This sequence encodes CASSSHVRTARPYEQYF. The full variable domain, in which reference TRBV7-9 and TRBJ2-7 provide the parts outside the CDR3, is DTGVSQNPRHKITKRGQNVTFRCDPISEHNRLYWYRQTLGQGPEFLTYFQNEAQLEKSRLLSDRFSAERPKGSFSTLEIQRTEQGDSAMYLCASSSHVRTARPYEQYFGPGTRLTVT.

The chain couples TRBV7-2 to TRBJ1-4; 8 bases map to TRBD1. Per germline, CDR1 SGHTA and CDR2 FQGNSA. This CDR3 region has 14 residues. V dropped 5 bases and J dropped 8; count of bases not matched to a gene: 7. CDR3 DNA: TGTGCCAGCAGCCCACAGGGGGGTATCGAAAAACTGTTTTTT. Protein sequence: CASSPQGGIEKLFF. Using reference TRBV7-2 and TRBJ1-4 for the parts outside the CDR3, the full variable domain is GAGVSQSPSNKVTEKGKDVELRCDPISGHTALYWYRQSLGQGLEFLIYFQGNSAPDKSGLPSDRFSAERTGGSVSTLTIQRTQQEDSAVYLCASSPQGGIEKLFFGSGTQLSVL.

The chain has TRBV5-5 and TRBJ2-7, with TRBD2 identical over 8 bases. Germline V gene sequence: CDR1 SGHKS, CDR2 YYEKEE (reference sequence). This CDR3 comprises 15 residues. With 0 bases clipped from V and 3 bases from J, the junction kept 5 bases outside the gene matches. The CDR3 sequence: CASSLVVTSDYEQYF. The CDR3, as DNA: TGTGCCAGCAGCTTGGTGGTGACTAGCGACTACGAGCAGTACTTC.

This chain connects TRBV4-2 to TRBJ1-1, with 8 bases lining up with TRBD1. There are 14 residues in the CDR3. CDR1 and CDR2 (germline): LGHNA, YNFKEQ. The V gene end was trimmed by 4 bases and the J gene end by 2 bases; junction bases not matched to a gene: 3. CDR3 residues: CASSPDRVNTEAFF. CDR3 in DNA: TGTGCCAGCAGCCCGGACAGGGTCAACACTGAAGCTTTCTTT.

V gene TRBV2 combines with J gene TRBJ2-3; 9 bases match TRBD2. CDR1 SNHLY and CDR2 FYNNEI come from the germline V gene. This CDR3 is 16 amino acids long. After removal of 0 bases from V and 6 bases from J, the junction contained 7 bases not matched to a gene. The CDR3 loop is CASSEADGGRGDTQYF. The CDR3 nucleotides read TGTGCCAGCAGTGAAGCGGATGGCGGGAGGGGGGATACGCAGTATTTT.

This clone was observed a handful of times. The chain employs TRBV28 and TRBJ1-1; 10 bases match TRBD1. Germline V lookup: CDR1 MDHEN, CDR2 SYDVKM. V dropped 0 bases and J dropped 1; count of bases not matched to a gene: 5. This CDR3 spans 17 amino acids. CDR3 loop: CASSLWGQGQPNTEAFF. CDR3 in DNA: TGTGCCAGCAGTTTATGGGGACAGGGGCAACCGAACACTGAAGCTTTCTTT.

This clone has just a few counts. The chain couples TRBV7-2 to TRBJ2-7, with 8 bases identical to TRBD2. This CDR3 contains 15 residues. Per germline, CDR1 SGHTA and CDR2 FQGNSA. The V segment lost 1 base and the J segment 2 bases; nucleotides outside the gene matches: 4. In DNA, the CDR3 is TGTGCCAGCAGCTTAGTACCCGGGAGGGCCTACGAGCAGTACTTC. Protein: CASSLVPGRAYEQYF.

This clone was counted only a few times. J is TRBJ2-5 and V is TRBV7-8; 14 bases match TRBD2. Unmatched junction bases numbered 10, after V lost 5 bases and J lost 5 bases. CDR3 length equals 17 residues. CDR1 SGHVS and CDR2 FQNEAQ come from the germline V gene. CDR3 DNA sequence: TGTGCCAGCAGCCCGGGACTAGCGGGAGTAGGGGTGGAGACCCAGTACTTC. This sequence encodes CASSPGLAGVGVETQYF.

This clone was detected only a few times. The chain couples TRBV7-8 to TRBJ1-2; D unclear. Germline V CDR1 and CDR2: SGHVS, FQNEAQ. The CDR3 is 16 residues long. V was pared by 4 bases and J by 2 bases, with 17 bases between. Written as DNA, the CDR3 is TGTGCCAGCAGCTCGCCCGAGACTCGCGGGAACTATGGCTACACCTTC. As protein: CASSSPETRGNYGYTF.